This T cell receptor beta chain was sequenced during a study of vaccination and CD4 T cells after COVID-19. About the study: SARS-CoV-2 had been detected by nasal swab PCR in convalescent patients; roughly nine were mild, one severe. Participants were given two doses of BNT162b2 or mRNA-1273 vaccine.

The V end was cut by 0 bases, the J end by 8 bases, with 18 bases between. This CDR3 comprises 16 residues. Germline V gene sequence: CDR1 SGHTA, CDR2 FQGNSA. As to time point: late sampling 161 to 241 days after vaccination in a few convalescent patients. Treatment meaning: roughly 11-day PBMC culture with coronavirus spike peptide pools or control peptides (ViraFEST assay). Cultured CD4+ T-cell DNA underwent Oncomine TCR Beta short-read sequencing. MiXCR, run by TCRdb on the PCR reads, gives a single entry per CDR3 protein. The table has 15,000 to 20,000 distinct CDR3 sequences, 54% seen once. Regarding this clonotype: Antigen unknown.

This sample comprised CD4+ T cells from blood, cultured in vitro, obtained about 7 months after SARS-CoV-2 vaccination. V usage is TRBV7-2 and J usage is TRBJ2-3; D is possibly TRBD2 (6 bases). The TCR was taken from a human donor who had recovered from COVID-19. In DNA form, the CDR3 reads TGTGCCAGCAGCTTAGCCCAGGACTACCCGTTCGGTACGCAGTATTTT. This codes for CASSLAQDYPFGTQYF.